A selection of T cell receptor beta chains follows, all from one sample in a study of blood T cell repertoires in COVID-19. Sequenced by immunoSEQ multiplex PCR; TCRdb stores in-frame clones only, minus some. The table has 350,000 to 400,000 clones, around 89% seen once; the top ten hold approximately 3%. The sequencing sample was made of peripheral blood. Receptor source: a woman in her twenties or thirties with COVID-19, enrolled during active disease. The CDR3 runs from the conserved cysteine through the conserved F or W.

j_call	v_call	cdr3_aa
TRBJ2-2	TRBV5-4	CASSKGLAGTGELFF
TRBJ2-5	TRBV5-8	CASSQGQGGTQYF
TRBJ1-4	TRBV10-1	CASSDGTGGNEKLFF
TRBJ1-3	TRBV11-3	CASSRTYSGNTIYF
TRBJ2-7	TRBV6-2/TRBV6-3	CASSRTATYEQYF
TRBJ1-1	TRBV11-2	CASSLIETGVEAFF
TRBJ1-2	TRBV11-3	CASSREQASYGYTF
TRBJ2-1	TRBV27	CASRGQINNEQFF
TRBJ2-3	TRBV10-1	CASSEGLAGLTDTQYF
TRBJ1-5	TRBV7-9	CASSFSRNQPQHF
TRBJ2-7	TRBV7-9	CASSSPRTAAYEQYF
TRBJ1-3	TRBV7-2	CASSPRTGPDTIYF
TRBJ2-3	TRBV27	CASSSGQRSWDTQYF
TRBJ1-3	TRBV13	CASSLGLQSNTIYF
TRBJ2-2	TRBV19	CASSTPPGQGTTGELFF
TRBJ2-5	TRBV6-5	CASSYSTRVSQETQYF
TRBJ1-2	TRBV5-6	CASSFQGLGYTF
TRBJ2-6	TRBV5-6	CASSLETGEAGANVLTF
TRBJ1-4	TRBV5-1	CASSSGQGMGEKLFF
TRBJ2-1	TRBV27	CASRMGTSQYNEQFF
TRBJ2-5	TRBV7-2	CASSLDGGWYRKVQETQYF
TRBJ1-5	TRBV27	CASSPRTASNQPQHF
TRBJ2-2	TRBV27	CASSLFGTLNTGELFF
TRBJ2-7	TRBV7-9	CASSPGGSLSYEQYF
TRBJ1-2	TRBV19	CASSIDLGGYTF
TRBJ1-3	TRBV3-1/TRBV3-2	CATKPGITGNTIYF
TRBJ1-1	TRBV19	CATAGTGEPNTEAFF
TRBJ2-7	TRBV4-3	CASSPIASGGSSYEQYF
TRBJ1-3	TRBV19	CASSWPSSGNTIYF
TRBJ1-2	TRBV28	CASSLGASYTF
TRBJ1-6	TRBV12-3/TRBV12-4	CASSFGETLHF
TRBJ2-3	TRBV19	CASGTGGSWTDTQYF
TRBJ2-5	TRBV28	CASNPGGVPETQYF
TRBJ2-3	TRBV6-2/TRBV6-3	CASSFSGGAPDTQYF
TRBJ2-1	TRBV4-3	CASSPYAGAPYNEQFF
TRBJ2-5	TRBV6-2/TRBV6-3	CASSYGQPYQETQYF
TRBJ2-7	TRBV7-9	CASSLSGTRDEQYF
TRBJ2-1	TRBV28	CASSPTPPGVNEQFF
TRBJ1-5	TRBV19	CASSPGQGGWNQPQHF
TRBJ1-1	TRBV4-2	CASSQGTGQLGGLNTEAFF
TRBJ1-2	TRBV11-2	CASSLTGSGDPTHRYGYTF
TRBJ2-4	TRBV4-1	CASSQDGARGGRNIQYF
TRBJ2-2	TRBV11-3	CASSLGLAGGSGELFF
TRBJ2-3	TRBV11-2	CASSTIVGTSGSTDTQYF
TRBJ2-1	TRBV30	CAWSGPRTGNPNEQFF